A single sample is the source of the 17 T cell receptor beta chains below, sequenced in a study of T cell responses to AZD1222 COVID-19 vaccine. Some clones are missing from TCRdb's copy, which holds only in-frame ones; the method was immunoSEQ multiplex PCR. This table holds approximately 21,000 clones, approximately 84% found once. This specimen was peripheral blood, taken 28 days after the second AZD1222 dose. Receptor source: an adult who received the AZD1222 COVID-19 vaccine.

The V gene is TRBV19, the J gene TRBJ2-7, with D unresolved. CDR1 is LNHDA and CDR2 is SQIVND in the germline V gene (reference sequence). This CDR3 spans 12 amino acids. V was shortened by 3 bases and J by 6 bases, with 9 bases between the two germline ends. The CDR3 reads CASSIGTSEQYF. Here the CDR3 DNA reads TGTGCCAGTAGTATTGGCACGAGCGAGCAGTACTTC.

The chain recombines TRBV5-1 with TRBJ2-3, with 11 bases that match TRBD2. The length of the CDR3 is 15 residues. Germline values: CDR1 SGHRS, CDR2 YFSETQ. Trimming removed 5 bases from V and 3 bases from J; junction bases left unmatched: 5. CDR3 nucleotides: TGCGCCAGCAGGCCAACTAGCGGGAGAACAGATACGCAGTATTTT. It is translated as CASRPTSGRTDTQYF.

The chain carries TRBV11-3 and TRBJ2-2, with D perhaps TRBD1 or TRBD2 (5 bases each). CDR1 is SGHNT and CDR2 is YENEEA in the germline V gene. V shed 0 bases and J shed 6 bases, with 8 bases lying between them. The CDR3 runs to 14 residues. The CDR3 nucleotides are TGTGCCAGCAGCTTAGAGGGGGTCCCCGGGGAGCTGTTTTTT. The encoded protein is CASSLEGVPGELFF. Supplemented by reference TRBV11-3 and TRBJ2-2, the full variable domain reads EAGVVQSPRYKIIEKKQPVAFWCNPISGHNTLYWYLQNLGQGPELLIRYENEEAVDDSQLPKDRFSAERLKGVDSTLKIQPAELGDSAVYLCASSLEGVPGELFFGEGSRLTVL.

The chain is built from TRBV29-1 and TRBJ1-1; D gene uncertain. CDR3 length: 14 amino acids. Germline V CDR1 and CDR2: SQVTM, ANQGSEA. Trimming removed 7 bases at V and 1 base at J, with 16 bases between. This chain's CDR3 is CSATVSAGNTEAFF. CDR3 bases: TGCAGCGCCACAGTCTCCGCAGGGAACACTGAAGCTTTCTTT.

The CDR3 reads CAISNTGESNQPQHF. The CDR3 coding sequence is TGTGCCATCAGCAATACAGGGGAGTCGAATCAGCCCCAGCATTTT. The chain couples TRBV10-3 to TRBJ1-5, with 7 positions matching TRBD1. V lost 6 bases and J lost 4; bases outside the gene matches: 9. From germline, CDR1 is ENHRY and CDR2 SYGVKD. The CDR3 is made up of 15 amino acids.

This rearrangement joins TRBV19 to TRBJ2-7; D remains ambiguous. The CDR3 is 13 amino acids. V was shortened by 0 bases and J by 6 bases, with 9 bases between the two germline ends. Germline V CDR1 and CDR2: LNHDA, SQIVND (reference sequence). The CDR3 DNA sequence: TGTGCCAGTAGTATAGATCGTACGCGCGAGCAGTACTTC. Translating it yields CASSIDRTREQYF.

The sample holds one count of this clone. The J gene is TRBJ2-5, the V gene TRBV6-2 or TRBV6-3; maybe TRBD1 (6 bases). There are 14 residues in the CDR3. The V and J ends lost 5 bases and 4 bases respectively, with 14 bases between them. From germline, CDR1 is MNHEY and CDR2 SVGEGT. The CDR3 DNA sequence: TGTGCCAGCAGTGGCGCATGGGGGCCAGAGACCCAGTACTTC. This codes for CASSGAWGPETQYF.

CDR3 DNA sequence: TGTGCCAGCAGTCCCAGGCCTCCGTACTCTGGAAACACCATATATTTT. The encoded protein is CASSPRPPYSGNTIYF. The chain recombines TRBV27 with TRBJ1-3; D call uncertain. This CDR3 spans 16 amino acids. Trimming cost V 5 bases and J 0 bases, with 14 bases left between them. Germline CDR1 and CDR2: MNHEY and SMNVEV (reference sequence).

The chain couples TRBV7-9 to TRBJ1-2; D is unresolved. Germline V gene data show CDR1 as SEHNR and CDR2 as FQNEAQ (reference sequence). CDR3 length: 13 residues. V was shortened by 2 bases and J by 3 bases, with 7 bases between the two germline ends. CDR3: CASSLQADYGYTF. The CDR3 DNA sequence: TGTGCCAGCAGCTTACAGGCGGACTATGGCTACACCTTC.

The chain carries TRBV6-1 and TRBJ2-5, with D unresolved. The CDR3 length is 14 residues. The germline V and J ends were trimmed by 2 bases and 2 bases, with 9 bases remaining between them. Germline values: CDR1 MNHNS, CDR2 SASEGT. CDR3: CASSETQSQETQYF. The CDR3 DNA sequence: TGTGCCAGCAGTGAAACGCAGTCGCAAGAGACCCAGTACTTC.

The CDR3 bases are TGTGCCAGCAGTTACGATAGCGGGAGAAGAGAGACCCAGTACTTC. Its translation is CASSYDSGRRETQYF. The rearrangement links TRBV2 to TRBJ2-5; 9 bases line up with TRBD2. The trim removed 5 bases at V and 4 bases at J, leaving 8 bases unmatched. The V gene's germline CDR1 is SNHLY and CDR2 FYNNEI. The CDR3 spans 15 residues.

The rearrangement joins TRBV3-1 (or the pseudogene TRBV3-2) to TRBJ2-1, with D uncertain. Between the trimmed V and J ends, which lost 0 bases and 5 bases, there was a span of 8 bases. Germline V lookup: CDR1 LGHDT, CDR2 YNNKEL (reference sequence). This CDR3 contains 14 residues. CDR3 residues: CASSQEVKDNEQFF. The CDR3 nucleotides read TGTGCCAGCAGCCAAGAGGTTAAGGACAATGAGCAGTTCTTC.

The chain recombines TRBV28 with TRBJ2-5, with no clear D. Looked up from germline, CDR1 is MDHEN and CDR2 is SYDVKM. V was clipped by 5 bases and J by 4 bases, with 14 bases between them. This CDR3 contains 14 residues. In nucleotides, the CDR3 is TGTGCCAGCAGTCCCGGCCCCATAGGAGAGACCCAGTACTTC. It translates to CASSPGPIGETQYF. The whole variable domain, remainder taken from reference TRBV28 and TRBJ2-5, is DVKVTQSSRYLVKRTGEKVFLECVQDMDHENMFWYRQDPGLGLRLIYFSYDVKMKEKGDIPEGYSVSREKKERFSLILESASTNQTSMYLCASSPGPIGETQYFGPGTRLLVL.

The rearrangement uses TRBV6-6 and TRBJ1-2; TRBD1 is a possible D gene (5 bases). This CDR3 has 14 amino acids. Looked up from germline, CDR1 is MNHNY and CDR2 is SVGAGI (reference sequence). Trimming removed 2 bases at V and 2 bases at J, with 9 bases between. DNA for the CDR3: TGTGCCAGCAGTTACGGGGGGAGAAACTATGGCTACACCTTC. It encodes CASSYGGRNYGYTF.

The gene calls are TRBV12-3 or TRBV12-4 and TRBJ2-7; TRBD1 might be the D (5 bases). Trimming cost V 6 bases and J 5 bases, with 14 bases left between them. The CDR3 is made up of 13 amino acids. Here the CDR3 reads CASSPRQGNEQYF. The DNA of the CDR3 is TGTGCCAGCAGCCCGCGGCAGGGAAACGAGCAGTACTTC.

V usage is TRBV6-2 or TRBV6-3 and J usage is TRBJ1-1; 9 nucleotides match TRBD1. The V and J ends lost 2 bases and 1 base, in that order; junction bases with no gene match: 8. This CDR3 spans 17 amino acids. Germline values: CDR1 MNHEY, CDR2 SVGEGT. This chain's CDR3 is CASSYGTGFSRNTEAFF. In DNA, the CDR3 is TGTGCCAGCAGTTACGGGACAGGGTTTTCAAGGAACACTGAAGCTTTCTTT.

The J gene is TRBJ1-4, the V gene TRBV13; no reliable D call. From germline, CDR1 is PRHDT and CDR2 FYEKMQ (reference sequence). The V and J ends lost 2 bases and 6 bases respectively, with 13 bases between them. The CDR3 is 15 residues long. The CDR3 is CASSLRQVSYEKLFF. CDR3 coding DNA: TGTGCCAGCAGCTTAAGGCAAGTCAGTTATGAAAAACTGTTTTTT. The full variable domain, completed using reference TRBV13 and TRBJ1-4, is AAGVIQSPRHLIKEKRETATLKCYPIPRHDTVYWYQQGPGQDPQFLISFYEKMQSDKGSIPDRFSAQQFSDYHSELNMSSLELGDSALYFCASSLRQVSYEKLFFGSGTQLSVL.